This is a list of T cell receptor beta chains from one sample in a study of blood T cell repertoires in COVID-19. The protocol was immunoSEQ multiplex PCR, while the TCRdb copy is restricted to in-frame clones and leaves out a portion. The sample holds 140,000 or so clones, roughly three quarters seen once. Material: peripheral blood. The receptors originated from a man aged 50 to 60 with active or convalescent COVID-19. Each CDR3 is given with its conserved first and last residue. A D gene is named only where the DNA matches it firmly. Where a row states a size, it is once, few, many or the class of an expanded clone; other rows omit it.

TRBD1	-	TRBV6-5	TRBJ1-2	CASGQGHGYTF	TGTGCCAGCGGACAGGGGCATGGCTACACCTTC
TRBD1	-	TRBV6-5	TRBJ2-3	CASRIVTGADTQYF	TGTGCCAGCAGGATTGTGACAGGGGCAGATACGCAGTATTTT
TRBD2	-	TRBV27	TRBJ2-3	CASSFREGDTQYF	TGTGCCAGCAGTTTCCGGGAGGGAGATACGCAGTATTTT
TRBD1	-	TRBV4-2	TRBJ2-7	CASSQDGQGTVQYF	TGTGCCAGCAGCCAAGACGGACAGGGTACAGTGCAGTACTTC
TRBD1	-	TRBV4-2	TRBJ1-1	CASSPGRGQGGPEAFF	TGTGCCAGCAGCCCCGGTCGGGGACAGGGGGGGCCTGAAGCTTTCTTT
-	-	TRBV28	TRBJ2-7	CASSLPQVGDYEQYF	TGTGCCAGCAGTTTGCCACAGGTAGGGGACTACGAGCAGTACTTC
-	few	TRBV7-2	TRBJ1-4	CASSPQGNNEKLFF	TGTGCCAGCAGCCCACAGGGAAATAATGAAAAACTGTTTTTT
-	-	TRBV5-4	TRBJ1-1	CASSLGSGRISEAFF	TGTGCCAGCAGCTTGGGATCAGGGAGGATCTCTGAAGCTTTCTTT
TRBD1	-	TRBV9	TRBJ2-5	CASSFRTGNQETQYF	TGTGCCAGCAGCTTCCGGACAGGGAACCAAGAGACCCAGTACTTC
-	-	TRBV5-1	TRBJ1-5	CASSLGGVDQPQHF	TGCGCCAGCAGCTTAGGGGGTGTGGATCAGCCCCAGCATTTT
-	-	TRBV29-1	TRBJ2-3	CSVEVVAGSTDTQYF	TGCAGCGTTGAAGTCGTCGCGGGAAGCACAGATACGCAGTATTTT
-	-	TRBV24-1	TRBJ2-3	CATSAGTSDTQYF	TGTGCCACCAGTGCGGGGACATCAGATACGCAGTATTTT
TRBD1	-	TRBV5-8	TRBJ2-7	CASSLDRGQGISYEQYF	TGTGCCAGCAGCTTGGACCGGGGACAGGGAATCTCCTACGAGCAGTACTTC
TRBD2	-	TRBV4-1	TRBJ2-7	CASSQEPSGPSYEQYF	TGCGCCAGCAGCCAAGAACCTAGCGGACCCTCCTACGAGCAGTACTTC
-	-	TRBV4-1	TRBJ1-6	CASSQDLRARNSPLHF	TGCGCCAGCAGCCAAGATCTCAGGGCTCGAAATTCACCCCTCCACTTT
-	-	TRBV6-5	TRBJ2-4	CASSSTPGLKNIQYF	TGTGCCAGCAGTTCTACGCCGGGTCTCAAAAACATTCAGTACTTC
-	-	TRBV28	TRBJ2-7	CASSFEGRSGWLSYEQYF	TGTGCCAGCAGTTTCGAGGGTCGCAGCGGGTGGCTGTCCTACGAGCAGTACTTC
-	few	TRBV7-2	TRBJ1-6	CASSFGAGSSPLHF	TGTGCCAGCAGCTTCGGGGCGGGGAGTTCACCCCTCCACTTT
TRBD1	-	TRBV7-2	TRBJ1-3	CASSLHNRGLWGNTIYF	TGTGCCAGCAGCTTGCACAACAGGGGGCTATGGGGAAACACCATATATTTT
TRBD1	-	TRBV4-1	TRBJ2-7	CASSLRTGTYEQYF	TGCGCCAGCAGCCTTAGGACAGGGACTTACGAGCAGTACTTC
-	-	TRBV6-5	TRBJ1-1	CASIKDSSLSTEAFF	TGTGCCAGCATCAAGGACAGCTCATTGAGCACTGAAGCTTTCTTT
-	many	TRBV7-2	TRBJ2-7	CASSLFSGRDYEQYF	TGTGCCAGCAGCTTATTTTCAGGACGGGACTACGAGCAGTACTTC
TRBD2	-	TRBV11-2	TRBJ2-1	CASRKTSGSHNEQFF	TGTGCCAGCAGAAAGACTAGCGGGAGTCACAATGAGCAGTTCTTC
-	few	TRBV7-2	TRBJ2-7	CASSSPSGDDEQYF	TGTGCCAGCAGCTCCCCCTCGGGGGACGACGAGCAGTACTTC
-	-	TRBV19	TRBJ1-3	CASISRGATGNTIYF	TGTGCCAGTATCAGCCGGGGGGCGACGGGAAACACCATATATTTT
-	-	TRBV7-9	TRBJ1-1	CASSLDGPHRRSTEAFF	TGTGCCAGCAGCTTAGATGGGCCCCATCGAAGGTCCACTGAAGCTTTCTTT
TRBD1	-	TRBV18	TRBJ1-4	CASSKNRGDPANEKLFF	TGTGCCAGCTCGAAAAACAGGGGGGACCCAGCTAATGAAAAACTGTTTTTT
TRBD2	-	TRBV7-9	TRBJ2-4	CASSLAPAGAVKNIQYF	TGTGCCAGCAGCTTAGCGCCGGCGGGAGCGGTCAAAAACATTCAGTACTTC
-	-	TRBV29-1	TRBJ1-1	CSVENGDREAFF	TGCAGCGTTGAAAACGGAGACAGGGAAGCTTTCTTT
TRBD2	-	TRBV6-5	TRBJ2-2	CASSLAGGIGELFF	TGTGCCAGCAGCCTAGCGGGAGGGATCGGGGAGCTGTTTTTT
-	-	TRBV9	TRBJ2-5	CASSAETGNIGETQYF	TGTGCCAGCAGCGCAGAAACAGGGAATATAGGGGAGACCCAGTACTTC
TRBD2	few	TRBV19	TRBJ2-7	CASSEGGRLAGVEQYF	TGTGCCAGTAGTGAGGGAGGGAGACTAGCGGGAGTCGAGCAGTACTTC
-	once	TRBV25-1	TRBJ1-2	CASSERGNYGYTF	TGTGCCAGCAGTGAACGGGGGAACTATGGCTACACCTTC
TRBD1	-	TRBV7-9	TRBJ1-4	CASSPLGRDRDQKLFF	TGTGCCAGCAGCCCCCTCGGTCGGGACAGGGATCAAAAACTGTTTTTT
-	-	TRBV2	TRBJ1-5	CASSESGRGQPQHF	TGTGCCAGCAGTGAAAGTGGACGGGGTCAGCCCCAGCATTTT
TRBD1	-	TRBV18	TRBJ1-3	CASYSGTGESGNTIYF	TGTGCCAGCTACTCCGGGACAGGGGAATCTGGAAACACCATATATTTT
-	-	TRBV2	TRBJ1-1	CASSRSTGNTEAFF	TGTGCCAGCAGTCGCTCAACAGGGAACACTGAAGCTTTCTTT
TRBD2	-	TRBV7-3	TRBJ2-2	CASSSRGGPGELFF	TGTGCCAGCAGCTCAAGGGGAGGGCCCGGGGAGCTGTTTTTT
TRBD2	-	TRBV5-1	TRBJ2-5	CASSFGDWGGQETQYF	TGCGCCAGCAGCTTTGGGGACTGGGGGGGCCAAGAGACCCAGTACTTC
TRBD1	-	TRBV27	TRBJ1-4	CATPLRDREEKLFF	TGTGCCACACCACTCCGGGACAGGGAAGAAAAACTGTTTTTT
TRBD1	-	TRBV24-1	TRBJ2-5	CATSDPRSTGNLQETQYF	TGTGCCACCAGTGATCCCAGGTCGACAGGGAACCTTCAAGAGACCCAGTACTTC
-	once	TRBV10-3	TRBJ2-5	CAISGGLGSETQYF	TGTGCCATTAGTGGGGGGCTAGGTTCGGAGACCCAGTACTTC
TRBD2	-	TRBV5-5	TRBJ2-7	CASSWGGTSAYEQYF	TGTGCCAGCAGCTGGGGCGGGACTAGCGCTTACGAGCAGTACTTC
-	-	TRBV7-3	TRBJ1-1	CASSLRTRVSEAFF	TGTGCCAGCAGCTTAAGAACCAGGGTTTCTGAAGCTTTCTTT
TRBD1	-	TRBV4-2	TRBJ2-7	CASSQVWDSSYEQYF	TGTGCCAGCAGCCAAGTCTGGGACAGCTCCTACGAGCAGTACTTC
TRBD1	-	TRBV12-3/TRBV12-4	TRBJ2-3	CASSLTGPDTQYF	TGTGCCAGCAGTTTGACAGGGCCAGATACGCAGTATTTT
TRBD1	once	TRBV6-2/TRBV6-3	TRBJ1-1	CASSKDRGLGTEAFF	TGTGCCAGCAGTAAGGACAGGGGGCTTGGGACTGAAGCTTTCTTT